This T cell receptor beta chain stems from a study of blood T cell repertoires in COVID-19. Across the whole study: Both acute and convalescent COVID-19 samples were obtained from the United States, Italy and Spain. PBMCs, B-cell-depleted T cells, or T cells provided the cDNA or gDNA that made up the material.

V was clipped by 6 bases and J by 1 base; unmatched bases: 6. The CDR3 runs to 15 residues. From germline, CDR1 is MDHEN and CDR2 SYDVKM. Per the study methods: Reference gene primers were amplified, and this amplification served to estimate nucleated cell counts. This table comes from immunoSEQ multiplex PCR, and its TCRdb copy is limited to in-frame clones, with some not included. The V and J calls and clone size are taken from that table; D and trimming were inferred from the DNA. The data contain about 35,000 clones, 80% to 90% of them singletons. Sample: peripheral blood. This receptor was obtained from a man over 45 with acute or convalescent COVID-19. This chain connects TRBV28 to TRBJ2-3, with TRBD2 matching over 8 bases. CDR3 coding DNA: TGTGCCAGCAGACCAAGCGGGAGCGGCACAGATACGCAGTATTTT. It codes for CASRPSGSGTDTQYF.